The sample holds many counts of the clone carrying this TCR beta chain. Trimming stripped 1 base from V and 5 bases from J, with 17 bases between. Per the germline V gene, CDR1 is MNHNS and CDR2 is SASEGT. CDR3 length: 16 residues. The sample originates from a study of T cells in Graves' hyperthyroidism and ophthalmopathy. RNA transcripts were the template for amplifying TCR beta CDR3 regions. The HTBI set primed first-round TCR CDR3 RT-PCR. MiXCR, run by TCRdb on the multiplex PCR reads, gives a single entry per CDR3 protein. The sample comprises 650,000 to 850,000 distinct CDR3 sequences, roughly a sixth of which are singletons, and approximately 15% rests with the top ten.

This chain uses TRBV6-1 with TRBJ2-5; D may be TRBD1 or TRBD2 (5 bases each). This TCR came from a woman aged 50 to 60 with Graves' hyperthyroidism that later progressed to Graves' ophthalmopathy. The specimen sequenced was blood. CDR3 sequence reads: CASSEGGAGLEETQYF. Written as DNA, the CDR3 is TGTGCCAGCAGTGAAGGAGGGGCAGGGCTGGAGGAGACCCAGTACTTC.